The rows below give T cell receptor beta chains drawn from one sample of a study of CD8 T cells in Susac syndrome. TCRdb used MiXCR to reprocess the immunoSEQ multiplex PCR reads, holding one entry per CDR3 protein. Among some 130,000 distinct CDR3 sequences, 95% were seen once, and the ten largest hold about 0.18%. Sequences were obtained from CD8+ T cells from PBMCs. All receptors come from a human donor with Susac syndrome. CDR3s include the opening cysteine and the closing phenylalanine or tryptophan. The D gene is left open where the match is weak. Clone size, where shown, is once, few, many, or a class for clones that have expanded.

>TRBJ2-3|once|TRBD2|TRBV25-1
CASIGGSVWDTQYF
TGTGCCAGCATAGGCGGGAGTGTTTGGGATACGCAGTATTTT
>TRBJ1-2|-|-|TRBV20-1
CSARAPPRASWGYTF
TGCAGTGCTAGAGCCCCTCCCCGGGCCTCTTGGGGCTACACCTTC
>TRBJ2-7|-|TRBD1|TRBV20-1
CSARDPPGGNEQYF
TGCAGTGCTAGAGACCCCCCAGGGGGTAACGAGCAGTACTTC
>TRBJ2-7|-|-|TRBV4-1
CASSQDPTYEQYF
TGCGCCAGCAGCCAGGACCCAACCTACGAGCAGTACTTC
>TRBJ2-1|-|-|TRBV11-2
CASLYREGEGGNEQFF
TGTGCCAGCCTCTATCGAGAGGGTGAAGGGGGCAATGAGCAGTTCTTC
>TRBJ2-7|-|-|TRBV9
CASSVRGPPYEQYF
TGTGCCAGCAGCGTAAGGGGACCCCCCTACGAGCAGTACTTC
>TRBJ1-1|-|-|TRBV4-1
CASSVQERAEAFF
TGCGCCAGCAGCGTCCAGGAGAGGGCTGAAGCTTTCTTT
>TRBJ1-1|once|-|TRBV2
CACRLVVRANEAFF
TGTGCCTGTCGTCTGGTCGTAAGGGCGAATGAAGCTTTCTTT
>TRBJ2-5|-|-|TRBV27
CASAGSWETQYF
TGTGCCAGCGCCGGGAGTTGGGAGACCCAGTACTTC
>TRBJ1-1|-|TRBD1|TRBV5-1
CASSSGQANTEAFF
TGCGCCAGCAGCAGCGGACAGGCGAACACTGAAGCTTTCTTT
>TRBJ2-5|-|TRBD2|TRBV27
CASSLVAGGVETQYF
TGTGCCAGCAGTTTAGTAGCGGGAGGGGTGGAGACCCAGTACTTC
>TRBJ1-5|-|-|TRBV18
CASSQGRGADQPQHF
TGTGCCAGCTCACAGGGCAGGGGTGCAGATCAGCCCCAGCATTTT
>TRBJ2-1|-|-|TRBV4-1
CASSQGGYNEQFF
TGTGCCAGCAGCCAGGGCGGTTACAATGAGCAGTTCTTC
>TRBJ2-7|once|-|TRBV27
CASSPLPPYEQYF
TGTGCCAGCTCCCCACTGCCTCCCTACGAGCAGTACTTC
>TRBJ1-2|-|-|TRBV24-1
CATSVPREINGYTF
TGTGCCACCAGTGTCCCCAGGGAGATTAATGGCTACACCTTC
>TRBJ2-1|-|-|TRBV4-1
CASSQAFSYNEQFF
TGCGCCAGCAGCCAAGCCTTCTCCTACAATGAGCAGTTCTTC
>TRBJ2-5|-|TRBD2|TRBV30
CAWSGRSSGNQETQYF
TGTGCCTGGAGTGGACGATCTAGCGGCAACCAAGAGACCCAGTACTTC
>TRBJ2-5|-|TRBD1|TRBV29-1
CSVEELRDRVRAQYF
TGCAGCGTTGAAGAGCTCCGGGACAGGGTTAGGGCCCAGTACTTC
>TRBJ1-2|-|-|TRBV12-3/TRBV12-4
CASSFRHLRVQGYTF
TGTGCCAGCAGTTTCCGACATCTCAGGGTTCAGGGCTACACCTTC
>TRBJ2-5|once|-|TRBV27
CASSMKGGWGVQETQYF
TGTGCCAGCAGCATGAAGGGGGGGTGGGGGGTTCAAGAGACCCAGTACTTC
>TRBJ2-1|-|-|TRBV13
CASRISGDEQFF
TGTGCCAGCAGAATATCAGGGGATGAGCAGTTCTTC
>TRBJ2-1|-|TRBD2|TRBV9
CASTPGGGSFHEQFF
TGTGCCAGCACCCCCGGCGGCGGGAGTTTCCATGAGCAGTTCTTC
>TRBJ2-1|-|TRBD2|TRBV2
CASSLAGGDNEQFF
TGTGCCAGCTCCTTAGCGGGCGGGGACAATGAGCAGTTCTTC
>TRBJ2-5|-|-|TRBV10-2
CASRPPGQETQYF
TGCGCCAGCCGTCCACCGGGCCAAGAGACCCAGTACTTC
>TRBJ2-4|-|-|TRBV2
CASTEPWMDIQYF
TGTGCCAGCACAGAGCCGTGGATGGACATTCAGTACTTC
>TRBJ2-1|-|-|TRBV12-3/TRBV12-4
CASRLERAGEQFF
TGTGCCAGCAGACTCGAAAGGGCGGGTGAGCAGTTCTTC
>TRBJ2-7|-|-|TRBV28
CASSFGPSEQYF
TGTGCCAGCAGTTTCGGGCCCTCCGAGCAGTACTTC
>TRBJ2-7|once|TRBD2|TRBV6-5
CASSTRAGDREQYF
TGTGCCAGCAGCACCAGAGCGGGAGATCGAGAGCAGTACTTC
>TRBJ2-7|-|TRBD2|TRBV3-1
CASSPSDLAGGPHEQYF
TGTGCCAGCAGCCCCTCCGATCTAGCGGGAGGGCCCCACGAGCAGTACTTC
>TRBJ2-7|-|TRBD2|TRBV24-1
CATSDGLAGEGAYEQYF
TGTGCCACCAGTGACGGACTAGCGGGAGAGGGAGCCTACGAGCAGTACTTC
>TRBJ2-1|-|TRBD2|TRBV4-2
CASSQPSGSKHEQFF
TGTGCCAGCAGCCAACCAAGCGGGAGTAAGCATGAGCAGTTCTTC
>TRBJ1-1|-|-|TRBV11-2
CASSLSSGKEAFF
TGTGCCAGCAGCTTAAGTTCCGGGAAAGAGGCTTTCTTT
>TRBJ1-2|once|-|TRBV10-2
CASSAFGGYGYTF
TGCGCCAGCAGTGCGTTCGGAGGCTATGGCTACACCTTC
>TRBJ2-1|-|TRBD2|TRBV25-1
CASSEEGTSGRAQFF
TGTGCCAGCAGTGAGGAGGGGACTAGCGGGAGGGCGCAGTTCTTC
>TRBJ2-5|-|TRBD1|TRBV7-3
CASSLPGTGGETQYF
TGTGCCAGCAGCTTACCCGGGACAGGGGGAGAGACCCAGTACTTC
>TRBJ2-7|-|-|TRBV5-4
CASSSGPNLYF
TGTGCCAGCAGCAGCGGGCCGAACCTGTACTTC
>TRBJ2-7|-|TRBD1|TRBV20-1
CSAGTGGYEQYF
TGCAGTGCCGGGACAGGGGGGTACGAGCAGTACTTC